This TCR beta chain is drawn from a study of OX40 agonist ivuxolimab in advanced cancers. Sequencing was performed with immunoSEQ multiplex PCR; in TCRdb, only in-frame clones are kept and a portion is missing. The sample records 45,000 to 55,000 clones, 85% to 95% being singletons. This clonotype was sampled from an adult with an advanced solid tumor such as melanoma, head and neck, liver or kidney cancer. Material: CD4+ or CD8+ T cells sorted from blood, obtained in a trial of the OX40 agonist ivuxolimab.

CDR3 loop: CAGSSAGELFF. As DNA, the CDR3 is TGTGCCGGCTCTAGCGCCGGGGAGCTGTTTTTT. J is TRBJ2-2 and V is TRBV19, with D possibly being TRBD2 (6 bases). Germline V gives CDR1 LNHDA, CDR2 SQIVND (reference sequence). The length of the CDR3 is 11 residues. The ends were cut back, 11 bases at V and 6 bases at J, with 10 bases in the middle.